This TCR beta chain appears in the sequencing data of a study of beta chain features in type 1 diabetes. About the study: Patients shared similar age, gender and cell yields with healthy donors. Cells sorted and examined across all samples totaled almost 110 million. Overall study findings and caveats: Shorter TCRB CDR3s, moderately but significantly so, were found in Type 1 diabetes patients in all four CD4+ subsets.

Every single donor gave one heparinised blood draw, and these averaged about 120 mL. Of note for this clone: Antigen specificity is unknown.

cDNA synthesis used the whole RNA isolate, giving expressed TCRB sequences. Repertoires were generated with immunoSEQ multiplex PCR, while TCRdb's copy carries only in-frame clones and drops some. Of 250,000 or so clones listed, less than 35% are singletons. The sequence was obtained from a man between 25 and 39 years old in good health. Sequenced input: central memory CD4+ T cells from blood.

The CDR3 region is CASRAGHGYGELFF. The CDR3 bases are TGTGCCAGCCGGGCGGGACATGGGTATGGGGAGCTGTTTTTT. The gene calls are TRBV6-5 and TRBJ2-2; D may be TRBD1 or TRBD2 (6 bases each). The CDR3 has 14 residues. Germline CDR1 and CDR2: MNHEY and SVGAGI. V dropped 8 bases and J dropped 8 bases, with 18 bases sitting between them.